Listed here are 18 T cell receptor beta chains from one sample, sequenced in a study of OX40 agonist ivuxolimab in advanced cancers. Using immunoSEQ multiplex PCR, the repertoire was profiled, and TCRdb retains in-frame clones only, with some absent. The sample records 86,000 or so clones, about 91% being singletons. This sample comprised CD4+ or CD8+ T cells sorted from blood, obtained in a trial of the OX40 agonist ivuxolimab. Source of these receptors: an adult with an advanced solid tumor such as melanoma, head and neck, liver or kidney cancer.

A single count supports this clone. The J gene is TRBJ2-7, the V gene TRBV7-9; 8 nucleotides line up with TRBD2. Looked up from germline, CDR1 is SEHNR and CDR2 is FQNEAQ (reference sequence). The CDR3 is 16 amino acids. With 1 base clipped from V and 5 bases from J, the junction kept 10 bases outside the gene matches. The CDR3 DNA follows: TGTGCCAGCAGCTTAGTTTCGGGAGGGCCGGTGGACGAGCAGTACTTC. Protein: CASSLVSGGPVDEQYF.

The V and J genes are TRBV5-4 and TRBJ2-6; D uncertain. Germline CDR1 reads SGHNT; CDR2 reads YYREEE (reference sequence). The germline V and J ends were trimmed by 4 bases and 6 bases, with 11 bases remaining between them. This CDR3 comprises 14 residues. The CDR3 protein is CASSVNHEANVLTF. CDR3 in DNA: TGTGCCAGCAGCGTCAACCATGAGGCCAACGTCCTGACTTTC.

J is TRBJ1-1 and V is TRBV6-4, with D unclear. Germline V gene lookup returns CDR1 MRHNA and CDR2 SNTAGT. The CDR3 loop spans 14 amino acids. Trimming left V 0 bases short and J 4 bases short, with 9 bases between. CDR3 amino acids: CASSDSEGGTEAFF. The CDR3 DNA reads as TGTGCCAGCAGTGACTCCGAGGGAGGCACTGAAGCTTTCTTT.

This clone appeared a single time. The chain links TRBV14 to TRBJ1-2; 10 bases match TRBD1. V shed 4 bases, J shed 3 bases, and the junction held 5 bases outside the gene matches. CDR3 length equals 15 residues. The germline gives CDR1 SGHDN, CDR2 FVKESK. The CDR3 sequence: CASSPRQGADYGYTF. In DNA form, the CDR3 reads TGTGCCAGCAGCCCCAGACAGGGGGCGGACTATGGCTACACCTTC.

The chain is built from TRBV6-4 and TRBJ1-2; no clear D gene. This CDR3 is 14 amino acids long. Germline V CDR1 and CDR2: MRHNA, SNTAGT. V was shortened by 6 bases and J by 6 bases, with 17 bases between the two germline ends. The CDR3 loop reads CASSPTGSSHGYTF. The CDR3 nucleotides are TGTGCCAGCAGCCCGACGGGAAGCTCCCATGGCTACACCTTC.

This chain links TRBV19 with TRBJ2-3; either TRBD1 or TRBD2 may supply D (5 bases each). The CDR3 consists of 18 residues. The V end lost 1 base, the J end lost 4 bases, and 21 bases lay between the germline ends. From germline, CDR1 is LNHDA and CDR2 SQIVND (reference sequence). The CDR3 DNA reads as TGTGCCAGTAGTATAGGCCGTTCCGGGACGTCAACGGCAGATACGCAGTATTTT. Translated, it gives CASSIGRSGTSTADTQYF.

The V call is TRBV27, the J call TRBJ2-2; 8 bases match TRBD2. CDR1 is MNHEY, CDR2 SMNVEV, per germline (reference sequence). V shed 6 bases and J 6 bases; nucleotides not matched to a gene: 15. The CDR3 has 17 residues. The chain's CDR3 is CASSLHRGGVSAGELFF. CDR3 coding DNA: TGTGCCAGCAGCCTCCACCGGGGGGGAGTAAGCGCCGGGGAGCTGTTTTTT.

The CDR3 DNA is TGTGCCAGCACGCGGACAGGGGCGCTGAGCACTGAAGCTTTCTTT. This sequence encodes CASTRTGALSTEAFF. The gene calls are TRBV5-8 and TRBJ1-1; TRBD1 aligns across 9 bases. From germline, CDR1 is SGHTS and CDR2 YDEGEE. The CDR3 loop spans 15 amino acids. V was pared by 6 bases and J by 4 bases, with 10 bases of the junction left unmatched.

With respect to this clone: The same CDR3 arises from other DNA sequences in this sample as well. The chain is built from TRBV5-1 and TRBJ2-6, with unresolved D. This CDR3 comprises 15 residues. The germline V gene encodes CDR1 SGHRS and CDR2 YFSETQ. The V end lost 1 base, the J end lost 0 bases, and 5 bases lay between the germline ends. The CDR3 nucleotides read TGCGCCAGCAGCTTGCTTAGCTCTGGGGCCAACGTCCTGACTTTC. The encoded protein is CASSLLSSGANVLTF.

The chain is built from TRBV5-1 and TRBJ1-3; no clear D gene. The CDR3 consists of 16 residues. Germline assignment: CDR1 SGHRS and CDR2 YFSETQ. V was trimmed by 0 bases and J by 0 bases, leaving 10 bases between them. CDR3 amino acids: CASSLAWQDSGNTIYF. CDR3 bases: TGCGCCAGCAGCTTGGCATGGCAGGACTCTGGAAACACCATATATTTT. The full variable domain, completed using reference TRBV5-1 and TRBJ1-3, is KAGVTQTPRYLIKTRGQQVTLSCSPISGHRSVSWYQQTPGQGLQFLFEYFSETQRNKGNFPGRFSGRQFSNSRSEMNVSTLELGDSALYLCASSLAWQDSGNTIYFGEGSWLTVV.

The V call is TRBV5-4, the J call TRBJ1-2, with D possibly matching TRBD1 (6 bases). The germline V and J ends were trimmed by 2 bases and 2 bases, with 13 bases remaining between them. Germline-derived CDR1 and CDR2 are SGHNT and YYREEE (reference sequence). CDR3 length: 15 residues. In DNA form, the CDR3 reads TGTGCCAGCAGCTTCCCCCGTGGGGGCAACTATGGCTACACCTTC. Its translation is CASSFPRGGNYGYTF.

The J gene is TRBJ2-6, the V gene TRBV5-1; 8 positions match TRBD1. Per germline, CDR1 SGHRS and CDR2 YFSETQ. V lost 4 bases, J lost 0 bases, and 12 bases stayed unmatched. This CDR3 region has 19 residues. DNA of the CDR3: TGCGCCAGCAGCGCACCCCCTGGACAGGGCTTCTCTGGGGCCAACGTCCTGACTTTC. Translating it yields CASSAPPGQGFSGANVLTF.

The gene calls are TRBV19 and TRBJ2-2; D unclear. CDR3 length equals 17 residues. V gave up 2 bases and J gave up 0 bases, with 13 bases separating them. The germline CDR1 and CDR2 sequences are LNHDA and SQIVND (reference sequence). The CDR3 DNA reads as TGTGCCAGTAGTATACCCTTTGGCGGCGCGAACACCGGGGAGCTGTTTTTT. Residues: CASSIPFGGANTGELFF.

This chain connects TRBV4-1 to TRBJ1-4, with a weak D call TRBD1 (6 bases). V shed 1 base and J shed 8 bases, with 8 bases lying between them. CDR1 is MGHRA and CDR2 is YSYEKL in the germline V gene. This CDR3 region has 13 residues. The CDR3 here is CASSQATGEKLFF. CDR3 bases: TGCGCCAGCAGCCAAGCGACAGGCGAAAAACTGTTTTTT.

This rearrangement joins TRBV6-6 to TRBJ2-7, with TRBD2 as a possible D gene (5 bases). V was cut by 2 bases and J by 10 bases, with 15 bases left in between. The CDR3 is 13 amino acids. In germline, CDR1 is MNHNY, CDR2 SVGAGI (reference sequence). This chain's CDR3 is CASSYDRPREQYF. CDR3 sequence (DNA): TGTGCCAGCAGTTACGACCGACCACGGGAACAGTACTTC.

The DNA of the CDR3 is TGTGCCAGCAGTGAATTTCCCGGGACACACTATGGCTACACCTTC. Protein sequence: CASSEFPGTHYGYTF. The chain joins TRBV6-1 to TRBJ1-2; maybe TRBD1 (6 bases). The germline V gene encodes CDR1 MNHNS and CDR2 SASEGT. Trimming removed 2 bases from V and 3 bases from J, with 13 bases in between. The CDR3 is made up of 15 amino acids.

This sequence joins TRBV6-1 and TRBJ2-3; no definite D call. This CDR3 has 16 amino acids. With 1 base removed from V and 5 bases from J, the gap between germline ends came to 16 bases. The germline gives CDR1 MNHNS, CDR2 SASEGT. CDR3 nucleotides: TGTGCCAGCAGTGAAGAGGTCAGCCCCAGAAGAGATACGCAGTATTTT. Amino acids: CASSEEVSPRRDTQYF.

The chain links TRBV4-2 to TRBJ1-3; TRBD1 agrees at 11 bases. J was trimmed by 3 bases and V by 1 base; bases with no gene match: 2. The length of the CDR3 is 16 residues. Germline CDR1 reads LGHNA; CDR2 reads YNFKEQ. The CDR3 region is CASSQVGTGGGNTIYF. DNA of the CDR3: TGTGCCAGCAGCCAAGTCGGGACAGGGGGTGGAAACACCATATATTTT.